This T cell receptor beta chain emerged from a study of cytotoxic CD8 clonotypes in ibrutinib-treated CLL. Study-level information: Among the patients, about a dozen presented as relapsed/refractory and roughly 15 as treatment-naive; about 17 showed unmutated IGHV.

CDR1 SGHRS and CDR2 YFSETQ come from the germline V gene. V was clipped by 0 bases and J by 4 bases, with 11 bases between them. The CDR3 runs to 14 residues. The table came from immunoSEQ multiplex PCR; TCRdb's copy has only in-frame clones and leaves some out. The table lists roughly 130,000 clones, more than 85% of them singletons. The material was PBMCs, obtained after 12 months of ibrutinib treatment. The TCR originated in a human donor with chronic lymphocytic leukemia. The chain links TRBV5-1 to TRBJ2-7; D not resolved. The CDR3 is CASSLASGTYEQYF. CDR3 sequence (DNA): TGCGCCAGCAGCTTGGCTAGTGGCACGTACGAGCAGTACTTC.